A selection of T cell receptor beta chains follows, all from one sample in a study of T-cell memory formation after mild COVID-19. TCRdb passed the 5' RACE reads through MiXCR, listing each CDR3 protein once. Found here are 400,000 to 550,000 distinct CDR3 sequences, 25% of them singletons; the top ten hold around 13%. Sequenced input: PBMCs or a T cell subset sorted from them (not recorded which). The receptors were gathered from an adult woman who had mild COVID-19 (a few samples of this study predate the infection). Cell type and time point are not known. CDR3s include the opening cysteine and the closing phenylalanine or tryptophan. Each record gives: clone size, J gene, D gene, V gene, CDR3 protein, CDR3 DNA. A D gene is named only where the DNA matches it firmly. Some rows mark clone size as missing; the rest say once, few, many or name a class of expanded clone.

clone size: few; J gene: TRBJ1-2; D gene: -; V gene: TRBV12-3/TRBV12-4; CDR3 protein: CASNPAGLFGYTF; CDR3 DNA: TGTGCCAGCAATCCGGCAGGGCTTTTTGGCTACACCTTC
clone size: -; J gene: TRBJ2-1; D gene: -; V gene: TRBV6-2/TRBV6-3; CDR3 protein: CASEGGRGEQFF; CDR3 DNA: TGTGCCAGCGAGGGGGGTCGGGGTGAGCAGTTCTTC
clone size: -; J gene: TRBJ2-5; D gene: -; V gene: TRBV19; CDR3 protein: CASKSPVQETQYF; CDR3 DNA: TGTGCCAGTAAGTCGCCAGTTCAAGAGACCCAGTACTTC
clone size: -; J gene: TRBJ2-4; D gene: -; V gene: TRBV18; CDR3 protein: CASSPVLVRTKNIQYF; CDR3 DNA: TGTGCCAGCTCACCAGTCTTGGTCAGAACCAAAAACATTCAGTACTTC
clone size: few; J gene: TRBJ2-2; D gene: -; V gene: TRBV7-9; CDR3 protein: CASSHPEHANTGELFF; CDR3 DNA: TGTGCCAGCAGCCACCCAGAGCACGCTAACACCGGGGAGCTGTTTTTT
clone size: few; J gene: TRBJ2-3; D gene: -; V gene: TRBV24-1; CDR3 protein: CATSDSRSTDTQYF; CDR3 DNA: TGTGCCACCAGTGATTCCCGAAGCACAGATACGCAGTATTTT
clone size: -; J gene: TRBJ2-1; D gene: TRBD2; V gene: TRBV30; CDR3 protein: CAWKSGENYNEQFF; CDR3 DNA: TGTGCCTGGAAGAGCGGGGAAAACTACAATGAGCAGTTCTTC
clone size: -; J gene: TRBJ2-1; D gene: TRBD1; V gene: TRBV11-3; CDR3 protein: CASSLEIGDRGRNEQFF; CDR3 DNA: TGTGCCAGCAGCTTAGAAATTGGGGACAGGGGAAGGAATGAGCAGTTCTTC
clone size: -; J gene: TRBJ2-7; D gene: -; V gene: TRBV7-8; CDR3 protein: CASSSRDLALRQYF; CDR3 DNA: TGTGCCAGCAGCAGCAGGGATTTGGCATTGAGACAGTACTTC
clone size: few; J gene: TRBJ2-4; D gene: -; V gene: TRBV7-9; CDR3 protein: CASGWGLTLAKNIQYF; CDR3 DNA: TGTGCCAGCGGATGGGGCTTGACACTAGCCAAAAACATTCAGTACTTC
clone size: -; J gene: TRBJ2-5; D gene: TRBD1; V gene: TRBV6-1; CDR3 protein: CASSERAGGRETQYF; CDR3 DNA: TGTGCCAGCAGTGAAAGGGCAGGGGGCCGGGAGACCCAGTACTTC
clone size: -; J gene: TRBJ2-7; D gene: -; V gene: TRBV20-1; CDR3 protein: CSARGDGSYEQYF; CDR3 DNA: TGCAGTGCTAGGGGGGACGGTTCCTACGAGCAGTACTTC
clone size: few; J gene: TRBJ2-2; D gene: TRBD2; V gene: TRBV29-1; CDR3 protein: CSVARLAGGRAGTGELFF; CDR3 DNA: TGCAGCGTTGCTCGACTAGCGGGAGGCCGGGCGGGCACCGGGGAGCTGTTTTTT
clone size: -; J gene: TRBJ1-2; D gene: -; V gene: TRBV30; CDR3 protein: CACATENYGYTF; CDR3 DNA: TGTGCCTGCGCGACAGAGAACTATGGCTACACCTTC
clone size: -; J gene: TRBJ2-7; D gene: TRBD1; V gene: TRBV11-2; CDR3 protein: CASSPYRGTGDYEQYF; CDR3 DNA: TGTGCCAGCAGTCCTTACCGCGGGACAGGGGATTACGAGCAGTACTTC
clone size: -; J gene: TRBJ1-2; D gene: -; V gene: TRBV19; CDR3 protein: CASTPGHYGYTF; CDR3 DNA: TGTGCCAGTACCCCTGGCCACTATGGCTACACCTTC
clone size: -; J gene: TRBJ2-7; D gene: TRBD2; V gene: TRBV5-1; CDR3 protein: CASSTIGTSIHEQYF; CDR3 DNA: TGCGCCAGCAGCACCATCGGGACTAGCATCCACGAGCAGTACTTC
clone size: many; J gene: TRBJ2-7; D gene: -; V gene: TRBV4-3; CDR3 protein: CASSPGHTYEQYF; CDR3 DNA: TGCGCCAGCAGCCCGGGACATACCTACGAGCAGTACTTC
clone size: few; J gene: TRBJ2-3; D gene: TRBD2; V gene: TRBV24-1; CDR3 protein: CATSGILAGGADTQYF; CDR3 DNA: TGTGCCACCAGTGGTATCCTAGCGGGAGGGGCAGATACGCAGTATTTT
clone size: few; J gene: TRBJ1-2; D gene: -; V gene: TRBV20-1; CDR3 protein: CSALTPVGYGYTF; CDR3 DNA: TGCAGTGCTCTGACACCAGTGGGCTATGGCTACACCTTC
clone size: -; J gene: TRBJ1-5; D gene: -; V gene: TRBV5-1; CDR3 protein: CASSFGEDQPQHF; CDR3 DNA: TGCGCCAGCAGCTTCGGCGAAGATCAGCCCCAGCATTTT
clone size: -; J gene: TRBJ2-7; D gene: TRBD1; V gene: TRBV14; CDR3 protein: CASSLTGGLAEQYF; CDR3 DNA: TGTGCCAGCAGCCTCACAGGGGGCCTGGCCGAGCAGTACTTC
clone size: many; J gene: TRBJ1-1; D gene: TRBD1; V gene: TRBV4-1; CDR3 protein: CASSQLDRVNTEAFF; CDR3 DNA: TGCGCCAGCAGCCAACTCGACAGGGTGAACACTGAAGCTTTCTTT
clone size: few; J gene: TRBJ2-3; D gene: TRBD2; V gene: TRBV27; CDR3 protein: CASSFSTGGATDTQYF; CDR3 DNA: TGTGCCAGCAGTTTCTCCACGGGAGGAGCGACAGATACGCAGTATTTT
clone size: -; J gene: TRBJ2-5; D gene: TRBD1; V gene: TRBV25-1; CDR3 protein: CASSGSGQGFQETQYF; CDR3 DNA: TGTGCCAGCAGTGGATCGGGACAGGGATTCCAAGAGACCCAGTACTTC
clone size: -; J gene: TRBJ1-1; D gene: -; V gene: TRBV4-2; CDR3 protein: CASSPRFTGYEGYTEAFF; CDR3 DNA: TGTGCCAGCAGCCCCCGATTTACCGGTTACGAGGGTTACACTGAAGCTTTCTTT
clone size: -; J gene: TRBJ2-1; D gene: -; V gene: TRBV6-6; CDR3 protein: CASSYLDGGYNEQFF; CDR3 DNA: TGTGCCAGCAGTTACTTGGACGGGGGCTACAATGAGCAGTTCTTC
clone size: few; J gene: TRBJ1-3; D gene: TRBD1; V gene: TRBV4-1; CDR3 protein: CASSQEILRRGRRGSGNTIYF; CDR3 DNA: TGCGCCAGCAGCCAAGAAATTCTGCGTAGGGGGCGCAGGGGCTCTGGAAACACCATATATTTT
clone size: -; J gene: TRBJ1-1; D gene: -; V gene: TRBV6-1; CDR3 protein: CASSPPERTEAFF; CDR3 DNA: TGTGCCAGCAGTCCCCCAGAGAGGACTGAAGCTTTCTTT
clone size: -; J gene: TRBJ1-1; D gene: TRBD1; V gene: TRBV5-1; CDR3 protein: CASTSGTGKMNTEAFF; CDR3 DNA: TGCGCCAGCACCTCGGGGACAGGGAAAATGAACACTGAAGCTTTCTTT
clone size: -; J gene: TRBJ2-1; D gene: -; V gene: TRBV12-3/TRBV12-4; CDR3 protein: CASTSGDGVYDEQFF; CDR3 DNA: TGTGCCAGCACCTCGGGGGACGGAGTTTATGATGAGCAGTTCTTC
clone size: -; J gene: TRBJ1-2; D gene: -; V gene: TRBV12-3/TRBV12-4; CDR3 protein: CASSRETYYGYTF; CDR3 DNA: TGTGCCAGCAGCAGGGAAACCTACTATGGCTACACCTTC
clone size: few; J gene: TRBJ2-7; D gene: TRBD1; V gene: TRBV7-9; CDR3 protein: CASSDVPMLDRGHSNTQYEQYF; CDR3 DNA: TGTGCCAGCAGCGATGTCCCGATGTTGGACAGGGGGCATTCCAATACCCAATACGAGCAGTACTTC
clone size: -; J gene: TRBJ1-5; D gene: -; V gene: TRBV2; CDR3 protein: CASSRPPGDESNQPQHF; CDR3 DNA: TGTGCCAGCAGTAGACCCCCAGGGGACGAAAGCAATCAGCCCCAGCATTTT
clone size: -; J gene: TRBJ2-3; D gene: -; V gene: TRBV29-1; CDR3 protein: CSVDYADTTDTQYF; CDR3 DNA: TGCAGCGTTGATTATGCGGATACCACAGATACGCAGTATTTT
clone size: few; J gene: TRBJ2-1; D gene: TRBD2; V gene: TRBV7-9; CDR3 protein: CASSLESSGSDEQFF; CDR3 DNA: TGTGCCAGCAGCTTAGAGTCTAGCGGGAGCGATGAGCAGTTCTTC
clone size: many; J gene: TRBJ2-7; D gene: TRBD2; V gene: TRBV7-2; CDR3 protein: CASSEGGLAGGNEQYF; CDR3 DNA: TGTGCCAGCAGCGAGGGGGGACTAGCGGGAGGTAACGAGCAGTACTTC
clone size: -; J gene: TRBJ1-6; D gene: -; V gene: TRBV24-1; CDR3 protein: CATSKGINSPLHF; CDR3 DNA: TGTGCCACCAGCAAGGGGATTAATTCACCCCTCCACTTT
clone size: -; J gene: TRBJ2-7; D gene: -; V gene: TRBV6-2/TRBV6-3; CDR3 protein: CASSYVYEQYF; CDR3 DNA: TGTGCCAGCAGTTACGTCTACGAGCAGTACTTC
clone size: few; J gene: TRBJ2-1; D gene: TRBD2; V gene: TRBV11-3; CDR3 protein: CASRGDFNEQFF; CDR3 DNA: TGTGCCAGTCGGGGGGACTTTAATGAGCAGTTCTTC
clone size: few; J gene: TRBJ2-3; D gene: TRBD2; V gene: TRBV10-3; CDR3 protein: CAINGAGGDTDTQYF; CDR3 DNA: TGTGCCATCAATGGAGCGGGAGGGGACACAGATACGCAGTATTTT
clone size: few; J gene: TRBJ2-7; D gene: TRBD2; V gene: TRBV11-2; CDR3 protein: CASSHTSLGLAGGPEQYF; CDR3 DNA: TGTGCCAGCAGCCACACTAGCTTGGGACTAGCGGGGGGCCCCGAGCAGTACTTC
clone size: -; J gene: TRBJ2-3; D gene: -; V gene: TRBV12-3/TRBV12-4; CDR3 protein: CASSLPGGWADTQYF; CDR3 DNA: TGTGCCAGCAGTCTTCCTGGAGGGTGGGCAGATACGCAGTATTTT
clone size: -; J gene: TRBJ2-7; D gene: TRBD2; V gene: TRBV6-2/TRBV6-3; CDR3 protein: CASSFSRTSSDNEQYF; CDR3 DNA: TGTGCCAGCAGTTTCAGTCGGACTAGCTCGGACAACGAGCAGTACTTC
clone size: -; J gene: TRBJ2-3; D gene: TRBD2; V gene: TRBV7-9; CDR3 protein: CASSFWLAETDTQYF; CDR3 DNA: TGTGCCAGCAGCTTTTGGCTAGCGGAGACAGATACGCAGTATTTT
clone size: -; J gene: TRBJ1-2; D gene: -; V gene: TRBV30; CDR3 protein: CAWSGGATNYGYTF; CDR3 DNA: TGTGCCTGGAGCGGGGGTGCGACTAACTATGGCTACACCTTC
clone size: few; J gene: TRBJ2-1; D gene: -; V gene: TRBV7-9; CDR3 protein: CASSPRGTESNEQFF; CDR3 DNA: TGTGCCAGCAGCCCCCGGGGCACAGAGAGCAATGAGCAGTTCTTC
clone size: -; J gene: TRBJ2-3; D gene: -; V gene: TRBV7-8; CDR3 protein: CASSLPIFGTDTQYF; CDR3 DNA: TGTGCCAGCAGCCTACCCATCTTTGGCACAGATACGCAGTATTTT
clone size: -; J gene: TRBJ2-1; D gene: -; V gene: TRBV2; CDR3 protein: CASSELGSYNEQFF; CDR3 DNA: TGTGCCAGCAGTGAACTTGGCTCTTACAATGAGCAGTTCTTC
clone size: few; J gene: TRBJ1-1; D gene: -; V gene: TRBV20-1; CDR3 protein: CSARGLFAEAFF; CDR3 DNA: TGCAGTGCTCGAGGATTGTTCGCTGAAGCTTTCTTT
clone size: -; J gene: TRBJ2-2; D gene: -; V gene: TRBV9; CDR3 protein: CASSVYSHTGELFF; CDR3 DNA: TGTGCCAGCAGCGTATACAGCCACACCGGGGAGCTGTTTTTT
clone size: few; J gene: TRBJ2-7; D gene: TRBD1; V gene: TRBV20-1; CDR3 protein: CSAGQGPIYEQYF; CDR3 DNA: TGCAGTGCAGGACAGGGCCCTATCTACGAGCAGTACTTC
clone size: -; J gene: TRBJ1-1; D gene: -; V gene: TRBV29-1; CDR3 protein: CSVWDQSNTEAFF; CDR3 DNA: TGCAGCGTATGGGACCAGAGCAACACTGAAGCTTTCTTT
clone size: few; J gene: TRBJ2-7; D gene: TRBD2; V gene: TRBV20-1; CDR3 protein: CSARAAVLAGGSYEQYF; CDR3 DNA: TGCAGTGCTAGAGCGGCGGTCTTAGCGGGAGGCTCCTACGAGCAGTACTTC